This T cell receptor (beta chain) stems from a study of blood T cell repertoires in COVID-19. Across the whole study: The United States, Italy and Spain provided the acute and convalescent COVID-19 samples. T cells, B-cell-depleted T cells, or PBMCs supplied cDNA or gDNA.

Original handling: The authors estimated nucleated cell counts from reference gene primer amplification. Method: immunoSEQ multiplex PCR; TCRdb's copy keeps in-frame clones and lacks some. That table furnishes V, J and clone size, whereas the DNA furnished D and trimming. The repertoire includes nearly 200,000 clones, less than 90% of them detected once, and less than 20% sits in the top ten. V lost 1 base and J 0 bases, leaving 18 bases between the germline ends. Per the germline V gene, CDR1 is MGHRA and CDR2 is YSYEKL. The CDR3 consists of 18 residues. This clonotype originated in a human donor in a cohort sampled during active COVID-19. The genes are TRBV4-1 and TRBJ1-1; TRBD1 is a possible D gene (5 bases). The sequenced sample was peripheral blood. The CDR3 DNA sequence: TGCGCCAGCAGCCAAGTGGGGACCGGGAGACGCATGAACACTGAAGCTTTCTTT. Encoded protein: CASSQVGTGRRMNTEAFF.